This T cell receptor beta chain appears in the sequencing data of a study of blood T cell repertoires in COVID-19. Assay: immunoSEQ multiplex PCR; the TCRdb copy retains only in-frame clones and omits some. The data contain tens of thousands of clones, roughly four fifths of them singletons. Sequenced input: peripheral blood. This sequence originates from a man older than 75 with COVID-19, enrolled during active disease.

CDR3 sequence (DNA): TGTGCCAGCAACCGCCGGGAAAATAGCAATCAGCCCCAGCATTTT. Its protein product is CASNRRENSNQPQHF. The rearrangement uses TRBV6-5 and TRBJ1-5; D gene ambiguous. CDR1 MNHEY and CDR2 SVGAGI come from the germline V gene. Trimming shortened V by 7 bases and J by 0 bases, and 13 bases separated the two germline ends. This CDR3 region has 15 residues.